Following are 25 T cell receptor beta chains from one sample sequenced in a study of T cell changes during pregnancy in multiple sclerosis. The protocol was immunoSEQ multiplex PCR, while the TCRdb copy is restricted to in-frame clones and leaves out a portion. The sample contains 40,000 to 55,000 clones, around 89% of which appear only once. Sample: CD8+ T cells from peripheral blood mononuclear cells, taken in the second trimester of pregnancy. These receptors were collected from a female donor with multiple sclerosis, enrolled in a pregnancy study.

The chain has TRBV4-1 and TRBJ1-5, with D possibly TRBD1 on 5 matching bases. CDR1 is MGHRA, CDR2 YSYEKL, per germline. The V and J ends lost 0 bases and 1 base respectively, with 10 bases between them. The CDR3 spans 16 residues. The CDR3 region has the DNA TGCGCCAGCAGCCAAGATCCCTACAGGAGCAATCAGCCCCAGCATTTT. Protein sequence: CASSQDPYRSNQPQHF.

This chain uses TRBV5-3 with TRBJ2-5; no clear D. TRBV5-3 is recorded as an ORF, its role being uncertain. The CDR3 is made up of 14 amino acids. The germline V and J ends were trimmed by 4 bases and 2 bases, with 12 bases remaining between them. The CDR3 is CARSKSPDQETQYF. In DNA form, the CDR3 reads TGTGCCAGAAGCAAGTCGCCAGATCAAGAGACCCAGTACTTC.

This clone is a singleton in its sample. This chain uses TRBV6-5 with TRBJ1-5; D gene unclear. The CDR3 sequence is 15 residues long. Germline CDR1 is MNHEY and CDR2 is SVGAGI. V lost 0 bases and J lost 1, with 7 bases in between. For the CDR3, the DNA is TGTGCCAGCAGTTACTCGCAGAAAAGCAATCAGCCCCAGCATTTT. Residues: CASSYSQKSNQPQHF.

The CDR3 DNA follows: TGTGCCAGTAGTATCCCGGGTGAAGCTTTCTTT. Its protein product is CASSIPGEAFF. The rearrangement uses TRBV19 and TRBJ1-1; D remains ambiguous. Per the germline V gene, CDR1 is LNHDA and CDR2 is SQIVND (reference sequence). Trimming left V 3 bases short and J 7 bases short, with 6 bases between. This CDR3 is 11 amino acids long. Drawing the rest from reference TRBV19 and TRBJ1-1, the complete variable domain is DGGITQSPKYLFRKEGQNVTLSCEQNLNHDAMYWYRQDPGQGLRLIYYSQIVNDFQKGDIAEGYSVSREKKESFPLTVTSAQKNPTAFYLCASSIPGEAFFGQGTRLTVV.

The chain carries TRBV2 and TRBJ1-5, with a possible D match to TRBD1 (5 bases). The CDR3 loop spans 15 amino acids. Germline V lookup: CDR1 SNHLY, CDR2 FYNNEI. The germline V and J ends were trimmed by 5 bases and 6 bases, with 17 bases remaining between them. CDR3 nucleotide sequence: TGTGCCAGCAGTCCCGGGCCGGGGGTAGGTCAGCCCCAGCATTTT. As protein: CASSPGPGVGQPQHF.

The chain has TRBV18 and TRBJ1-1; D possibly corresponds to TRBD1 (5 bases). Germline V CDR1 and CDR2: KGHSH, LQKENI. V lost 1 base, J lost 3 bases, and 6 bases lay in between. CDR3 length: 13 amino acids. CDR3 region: CASSPRGDTEAFF. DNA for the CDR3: TGTGCCAGCTCACCACGGGGCGACACTGAAGCTTTCTTT.

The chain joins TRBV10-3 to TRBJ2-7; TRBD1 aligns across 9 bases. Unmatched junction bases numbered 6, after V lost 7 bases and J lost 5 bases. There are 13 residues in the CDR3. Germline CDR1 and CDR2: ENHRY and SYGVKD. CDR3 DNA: TGTGCCATCAAGCCCGGGACAGGGAACGAGCAGTACTTC. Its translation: CAIKPGTGNEQYF.

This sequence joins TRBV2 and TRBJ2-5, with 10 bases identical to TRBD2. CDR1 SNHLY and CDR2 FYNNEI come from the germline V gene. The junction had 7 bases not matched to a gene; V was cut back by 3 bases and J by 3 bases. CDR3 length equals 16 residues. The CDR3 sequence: CASSESLLAGEETQYF. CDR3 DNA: TGTGCCAGCAGTGAGAGTTTGCTAGCGGGGGAAGAGACCCAGTACTTC.

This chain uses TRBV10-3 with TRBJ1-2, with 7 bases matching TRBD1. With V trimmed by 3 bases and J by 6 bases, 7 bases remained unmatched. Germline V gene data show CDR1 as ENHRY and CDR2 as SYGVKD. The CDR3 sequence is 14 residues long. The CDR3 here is CAISDHDREHGYTF. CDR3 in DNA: TGTGCCATCAGTGATCACGACAGGGAACATGGCTACACCTTC.

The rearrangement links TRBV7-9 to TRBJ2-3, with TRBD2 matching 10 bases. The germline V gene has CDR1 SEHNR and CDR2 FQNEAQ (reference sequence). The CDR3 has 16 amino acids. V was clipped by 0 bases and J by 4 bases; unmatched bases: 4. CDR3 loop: CASSLAYGTSADTQYF. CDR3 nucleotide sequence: TGTGCCAGCAGCTTAGCGTATGGGACTAGCGCAGATACGCAGTATTTT.

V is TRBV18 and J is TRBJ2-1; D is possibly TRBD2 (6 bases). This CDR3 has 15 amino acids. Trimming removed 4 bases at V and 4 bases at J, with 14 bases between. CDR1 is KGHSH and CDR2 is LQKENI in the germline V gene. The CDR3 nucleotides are TGTGCCAGCTCACTCAAGCGGGTCGGATACAATGAGCAGTTCTTC. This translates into CASSLKRVGYNEQFF.

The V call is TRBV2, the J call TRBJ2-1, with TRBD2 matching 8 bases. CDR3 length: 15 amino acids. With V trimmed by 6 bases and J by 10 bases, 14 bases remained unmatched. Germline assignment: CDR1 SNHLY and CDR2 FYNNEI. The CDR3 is CASSESRGASGEQFF. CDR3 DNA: TGTGCCAGCAGCGAATCGCGGGGGGCCTCCGGAGAGCAGTTCTTC.

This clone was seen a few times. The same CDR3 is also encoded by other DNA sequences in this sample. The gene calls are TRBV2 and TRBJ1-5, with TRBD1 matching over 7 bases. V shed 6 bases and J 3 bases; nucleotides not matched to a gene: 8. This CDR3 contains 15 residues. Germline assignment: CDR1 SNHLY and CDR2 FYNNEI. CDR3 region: CASSETGVNNQPQHF. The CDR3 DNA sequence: TGTGCCAGCAGCGAAACAGGGGTAAACAATCAGCCCCAGCATTTT.

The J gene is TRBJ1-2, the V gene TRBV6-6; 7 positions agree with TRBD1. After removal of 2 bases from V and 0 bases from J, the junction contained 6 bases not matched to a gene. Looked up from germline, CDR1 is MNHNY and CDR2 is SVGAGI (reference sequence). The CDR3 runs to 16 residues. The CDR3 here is CASSYDRADPNYGYTF. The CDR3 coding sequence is TGTGCCAGCAGTTACGACAGGGCCGACCCTAACTATGGCTACACCTTC.

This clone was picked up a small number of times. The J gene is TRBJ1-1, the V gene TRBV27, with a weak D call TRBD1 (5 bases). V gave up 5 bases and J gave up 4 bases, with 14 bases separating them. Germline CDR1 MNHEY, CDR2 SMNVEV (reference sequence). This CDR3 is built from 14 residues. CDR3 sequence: CASSLGSGGTEAFF. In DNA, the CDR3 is TGTGCCAGCAGTCTGGGTTCGGGGGGCACTGAAGCTTTCTTT.

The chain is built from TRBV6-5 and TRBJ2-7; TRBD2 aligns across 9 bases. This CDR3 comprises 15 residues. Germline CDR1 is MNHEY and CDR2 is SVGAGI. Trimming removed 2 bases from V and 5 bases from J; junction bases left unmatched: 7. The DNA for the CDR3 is TGTGCCAGCAGTTACGGGACTAGCCAGTTCGACGAGCAGTACTTC. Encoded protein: CASSYGTSQFDEQYF.

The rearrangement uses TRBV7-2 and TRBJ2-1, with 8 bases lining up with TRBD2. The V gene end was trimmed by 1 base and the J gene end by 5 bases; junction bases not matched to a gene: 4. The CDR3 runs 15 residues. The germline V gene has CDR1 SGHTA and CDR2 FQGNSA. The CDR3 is CASSLVSGGHNEQFF. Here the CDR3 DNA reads TGTGCCAGCAGCTTAGTCAGCGGGGGCCACAATGAGCAGTTCTTC.

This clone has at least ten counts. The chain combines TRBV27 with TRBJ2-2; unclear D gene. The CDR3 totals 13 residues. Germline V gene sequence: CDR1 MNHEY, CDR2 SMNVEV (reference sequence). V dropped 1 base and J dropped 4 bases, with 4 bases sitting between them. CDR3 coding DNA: TGTGCCAGCAGTTTATGGCCCACCGGGGAGCTGTTTTTT. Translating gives CASSLWPTGELFF.

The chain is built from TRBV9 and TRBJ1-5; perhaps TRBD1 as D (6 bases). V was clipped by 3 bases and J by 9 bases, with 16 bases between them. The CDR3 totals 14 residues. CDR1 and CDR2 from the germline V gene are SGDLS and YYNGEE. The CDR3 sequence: CASSDAGAGSPQHF. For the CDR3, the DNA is TGTGCCAGCAGCGACGCGGGGGCGGGTTCGCCCCAGCATTTT.

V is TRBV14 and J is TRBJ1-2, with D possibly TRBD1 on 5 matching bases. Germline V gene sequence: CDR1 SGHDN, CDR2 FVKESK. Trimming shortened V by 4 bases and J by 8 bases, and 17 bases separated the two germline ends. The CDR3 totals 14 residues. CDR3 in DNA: TGTGCCAGCAGCCCTACGGCGGGACTTGAGGGCTACACCTTC. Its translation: CASSPTAGLEGYTF.

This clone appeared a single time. The CDR3 DNA sequence: TGTGCCAGTAGTATCACAGCCACTAACACTGAAGCTTTCTTT. Protein product: CASSITATNTEAFF. This rearrangement joins TRBV19 to TRBJ1-1; unclear D gene. The CDR3 covers 14 residues. Germline assignment: CDR1 LNHDA and CDR2 SQIVND (reference sequence). Trimming took off 3 bases at V and 2 bases at J, with 10 bases between the two ends. The full variable domain, its missing parts supplied by reference TRBV19 and TRBJ1-1, is DGGITQSPKYLFRKEGQNVTLSCEQNLNHDAMYWYRQDPGQGLRLIYYSQIVNDFQKGDIAEGYSVSREKKESFPLTVTSAQKNPTAFYLCASSITATNTEAFFGQGTRLTVV.

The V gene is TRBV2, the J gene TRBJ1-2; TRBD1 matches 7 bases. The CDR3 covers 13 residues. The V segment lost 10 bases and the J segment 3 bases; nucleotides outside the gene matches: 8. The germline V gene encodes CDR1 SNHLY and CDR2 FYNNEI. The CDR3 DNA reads TGTGCCATCGACAGGGACTCCGACTATGGCTACACCTTC. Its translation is CAIDRDSDYGYTF.

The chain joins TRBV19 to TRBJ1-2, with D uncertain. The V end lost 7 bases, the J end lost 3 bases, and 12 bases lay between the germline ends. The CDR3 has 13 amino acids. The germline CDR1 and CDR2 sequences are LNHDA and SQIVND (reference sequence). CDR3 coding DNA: TGTGCCAGTAAACGGTCGGGAGACTATGGCTACACCTTC. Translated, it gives CASKRSGDYGYTF.

This chain's CDR3 is CASSDRQGANEQFF. The CDR3 DNA follows: TGTGCCAGCAGTGATAGGCAGGGCGCCAATGAGCAGTTCTTC. V gene TRBV2 combines with J gene TRBJ2-1; the D gene is possibly TRBD1 (5 bases). V lost 3 bases and J 6 bases, leaving 12 bases between the germline ends. CDR3 length: 14 amino acids. CDR1 and CDR2 from the germline V gene are SNHLY and FYNNEI.

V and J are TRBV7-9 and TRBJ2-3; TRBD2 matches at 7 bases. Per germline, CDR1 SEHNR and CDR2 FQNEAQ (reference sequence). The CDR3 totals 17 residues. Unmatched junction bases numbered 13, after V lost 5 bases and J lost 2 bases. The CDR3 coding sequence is TGTGCCAGCAGCGAGCCATACCTAGCGGCAAACACAGATACGCAGTATTTT. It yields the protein CASSEPYLAANTDTQYF.